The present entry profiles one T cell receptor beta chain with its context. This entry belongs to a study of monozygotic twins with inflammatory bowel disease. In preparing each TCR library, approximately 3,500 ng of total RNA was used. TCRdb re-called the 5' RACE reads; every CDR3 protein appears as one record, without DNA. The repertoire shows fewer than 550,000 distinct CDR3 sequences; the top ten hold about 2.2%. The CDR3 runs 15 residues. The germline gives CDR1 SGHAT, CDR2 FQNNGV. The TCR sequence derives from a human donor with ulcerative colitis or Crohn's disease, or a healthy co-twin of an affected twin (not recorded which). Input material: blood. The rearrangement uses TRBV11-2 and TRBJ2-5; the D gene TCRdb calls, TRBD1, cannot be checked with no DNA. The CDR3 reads CASSLIRTGQETQYF.